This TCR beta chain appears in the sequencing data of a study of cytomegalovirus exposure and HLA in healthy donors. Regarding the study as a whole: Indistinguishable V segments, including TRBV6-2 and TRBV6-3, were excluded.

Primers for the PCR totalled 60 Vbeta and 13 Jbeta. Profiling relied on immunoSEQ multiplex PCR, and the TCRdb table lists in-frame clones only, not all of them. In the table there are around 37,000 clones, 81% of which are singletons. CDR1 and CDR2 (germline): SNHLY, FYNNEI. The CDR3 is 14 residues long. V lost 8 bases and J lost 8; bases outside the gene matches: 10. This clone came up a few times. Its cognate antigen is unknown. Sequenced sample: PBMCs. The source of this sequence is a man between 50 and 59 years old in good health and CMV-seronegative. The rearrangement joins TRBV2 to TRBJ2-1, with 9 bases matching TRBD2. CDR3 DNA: TGTGCCAGCCTTGGGGCGGGGGGGCCCTATGAGCAGTTCTTC. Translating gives CASLGAGGPYEQFF.